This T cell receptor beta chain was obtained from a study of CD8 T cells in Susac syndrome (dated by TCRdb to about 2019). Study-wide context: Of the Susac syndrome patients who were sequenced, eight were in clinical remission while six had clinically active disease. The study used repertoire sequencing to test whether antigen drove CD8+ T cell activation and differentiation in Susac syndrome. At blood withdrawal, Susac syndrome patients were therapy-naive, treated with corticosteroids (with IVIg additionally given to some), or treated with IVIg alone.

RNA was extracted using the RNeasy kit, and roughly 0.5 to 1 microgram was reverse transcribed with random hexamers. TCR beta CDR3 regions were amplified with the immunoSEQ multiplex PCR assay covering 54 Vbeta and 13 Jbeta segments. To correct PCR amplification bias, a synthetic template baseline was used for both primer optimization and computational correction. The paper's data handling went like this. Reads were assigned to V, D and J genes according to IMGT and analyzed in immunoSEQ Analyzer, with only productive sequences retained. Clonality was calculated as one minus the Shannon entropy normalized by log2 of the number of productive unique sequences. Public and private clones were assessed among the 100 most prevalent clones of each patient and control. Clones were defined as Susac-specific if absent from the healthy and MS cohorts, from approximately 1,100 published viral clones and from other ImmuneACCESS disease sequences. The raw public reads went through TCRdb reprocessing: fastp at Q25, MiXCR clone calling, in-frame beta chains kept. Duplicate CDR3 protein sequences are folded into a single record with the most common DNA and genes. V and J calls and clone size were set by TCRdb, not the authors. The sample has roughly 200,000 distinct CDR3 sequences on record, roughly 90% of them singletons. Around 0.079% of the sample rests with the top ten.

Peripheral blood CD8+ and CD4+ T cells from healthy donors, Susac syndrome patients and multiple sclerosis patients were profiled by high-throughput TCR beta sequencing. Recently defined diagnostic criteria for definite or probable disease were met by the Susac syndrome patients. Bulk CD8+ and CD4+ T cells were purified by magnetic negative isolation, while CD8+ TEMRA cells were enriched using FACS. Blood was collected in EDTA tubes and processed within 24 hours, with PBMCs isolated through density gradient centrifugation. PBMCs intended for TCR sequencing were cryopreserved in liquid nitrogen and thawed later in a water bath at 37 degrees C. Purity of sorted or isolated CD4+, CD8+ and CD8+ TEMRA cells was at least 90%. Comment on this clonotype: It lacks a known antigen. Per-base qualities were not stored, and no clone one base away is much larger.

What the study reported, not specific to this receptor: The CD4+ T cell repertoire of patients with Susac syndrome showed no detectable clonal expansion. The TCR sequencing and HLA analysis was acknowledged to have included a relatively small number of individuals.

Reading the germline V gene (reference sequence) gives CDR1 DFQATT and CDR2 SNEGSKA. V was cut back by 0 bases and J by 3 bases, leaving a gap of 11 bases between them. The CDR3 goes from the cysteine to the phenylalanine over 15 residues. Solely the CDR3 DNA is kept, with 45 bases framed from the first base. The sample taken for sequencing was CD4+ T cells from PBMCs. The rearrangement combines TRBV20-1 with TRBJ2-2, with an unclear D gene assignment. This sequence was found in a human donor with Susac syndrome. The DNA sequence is TGCAGTGCTAGAGATAAGGGTTTTTACACCGGGGAGCTGTTTTTT. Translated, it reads CSARDKGFYTGELFF.